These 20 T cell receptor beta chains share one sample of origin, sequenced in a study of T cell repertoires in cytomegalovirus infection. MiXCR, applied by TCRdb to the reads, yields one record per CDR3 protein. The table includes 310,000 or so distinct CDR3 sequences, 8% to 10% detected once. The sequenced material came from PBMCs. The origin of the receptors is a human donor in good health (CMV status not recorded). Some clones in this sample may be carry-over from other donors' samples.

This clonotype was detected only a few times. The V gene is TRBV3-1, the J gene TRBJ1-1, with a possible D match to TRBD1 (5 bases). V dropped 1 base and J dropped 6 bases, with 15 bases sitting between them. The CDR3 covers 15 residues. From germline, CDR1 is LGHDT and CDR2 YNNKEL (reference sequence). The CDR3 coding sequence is TGTGCCAGCAGCCAAGTGTTACAGGTAGGATCTGAAGCTTTCTTT. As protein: CASSQVLQVGSEAFF.

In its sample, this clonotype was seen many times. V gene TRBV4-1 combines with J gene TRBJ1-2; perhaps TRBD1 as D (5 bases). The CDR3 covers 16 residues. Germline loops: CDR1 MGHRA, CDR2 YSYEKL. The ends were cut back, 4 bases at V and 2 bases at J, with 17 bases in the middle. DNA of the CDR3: TGCGCCAGCAGCCCTAGGGGCAGGGAGAAAAACTATGGCTACACCTTC. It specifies CASSPRGREKNYGYTF.

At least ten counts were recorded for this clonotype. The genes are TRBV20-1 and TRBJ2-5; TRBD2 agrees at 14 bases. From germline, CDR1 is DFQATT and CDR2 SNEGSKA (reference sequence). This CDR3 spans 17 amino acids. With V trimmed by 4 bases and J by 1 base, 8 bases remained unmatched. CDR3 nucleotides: TGCAGTGCTATAAAACCGGGACTAGCGGGGGTCCAAGAGACCCAGTACTTC. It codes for CSAIKPGLAGVQETQYF.

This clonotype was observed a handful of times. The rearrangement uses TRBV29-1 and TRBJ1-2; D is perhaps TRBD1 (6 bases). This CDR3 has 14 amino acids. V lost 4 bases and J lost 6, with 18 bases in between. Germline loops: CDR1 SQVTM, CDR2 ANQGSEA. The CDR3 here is CSVAVGGGGNGYTF. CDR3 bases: TGCAGCGTTGCGGTGGGGGGGGGCGGGAATGGCTACACCTTC.

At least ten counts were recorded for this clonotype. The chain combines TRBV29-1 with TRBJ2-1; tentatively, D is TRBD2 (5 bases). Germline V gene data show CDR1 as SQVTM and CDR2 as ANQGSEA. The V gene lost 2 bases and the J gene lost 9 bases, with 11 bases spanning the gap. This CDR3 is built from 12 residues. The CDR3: CSVEQDFGEQFF. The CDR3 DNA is TGCAGCGTTGAACAGGACTTCGGTGAGCAGTTCTTC.

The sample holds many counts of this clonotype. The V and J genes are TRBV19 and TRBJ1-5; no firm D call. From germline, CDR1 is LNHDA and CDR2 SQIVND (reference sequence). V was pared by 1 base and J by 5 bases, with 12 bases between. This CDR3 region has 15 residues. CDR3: CASSIVWALDQPQHF. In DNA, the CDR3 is TGTGCCAGTAGTATAGTGTGGGCACTAGATCAGCCCCAGCATTTT.

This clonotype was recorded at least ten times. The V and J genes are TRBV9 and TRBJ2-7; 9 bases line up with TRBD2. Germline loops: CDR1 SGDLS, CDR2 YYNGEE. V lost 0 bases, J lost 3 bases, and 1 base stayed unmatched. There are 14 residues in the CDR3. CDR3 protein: CASSVGLADYEQYF. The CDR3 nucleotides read TGTGCCAGCAGCGTAGGACTAGCGGACTACGAGCAGTACTTC. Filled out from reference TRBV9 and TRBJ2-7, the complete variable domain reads DSGVTQTPKHLITATGQRVTLRCSPRSGDLSVYWYQQSLDQGLQFLIQYYNGEERAKGNILERFSAQQFPDLHSELNLSSLELGDSALYFCASSVGLADYEQYFGPGTRLTVT.

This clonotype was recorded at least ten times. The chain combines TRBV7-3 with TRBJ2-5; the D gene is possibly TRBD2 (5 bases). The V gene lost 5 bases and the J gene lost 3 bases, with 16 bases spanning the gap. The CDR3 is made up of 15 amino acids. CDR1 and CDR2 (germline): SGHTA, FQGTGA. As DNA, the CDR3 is TGTGCCAGCAGCCCCGGTCCGAGGGATGAAGAGACCCAGTACTTC. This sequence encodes CASSPGPRDEETQYF.

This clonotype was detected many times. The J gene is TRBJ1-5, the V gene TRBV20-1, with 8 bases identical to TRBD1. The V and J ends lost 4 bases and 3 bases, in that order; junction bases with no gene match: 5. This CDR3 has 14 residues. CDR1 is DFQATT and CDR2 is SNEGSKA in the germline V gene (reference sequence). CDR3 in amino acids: CSATGTGHNQPQHF. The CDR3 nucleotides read TGCAGTGCTACCGGGACAGGACACAATCAGCCCCAGCATTTT.

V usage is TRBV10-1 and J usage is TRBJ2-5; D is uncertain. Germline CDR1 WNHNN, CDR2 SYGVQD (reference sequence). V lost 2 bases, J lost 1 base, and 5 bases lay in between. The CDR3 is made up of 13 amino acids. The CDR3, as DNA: TGCGCCAGCAGTGAGGGAAGCCAAGAGACCCAGTACTTC. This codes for CASSEGSQETQYF.

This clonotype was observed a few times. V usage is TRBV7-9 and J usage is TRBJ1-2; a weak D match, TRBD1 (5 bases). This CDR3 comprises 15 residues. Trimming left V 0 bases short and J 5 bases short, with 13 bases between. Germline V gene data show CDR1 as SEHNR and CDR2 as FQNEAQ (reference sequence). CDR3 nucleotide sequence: TGTGCCAGCAGCTTAGCGTACGCTACAGGTTATGGCTACACCTTC. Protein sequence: CASSLAYATGYGYTF.

The CDR3 spells CACSAQGYEQYV. The CDR3 DNA is TGTGCCTGCAGCGCACAGGGCTACGAGCAGTACGTC. V is TRBV2 and J is TRBJ2-7; TRBD1 is a possible D gene (6 bases). The CDR3 is 12 residues long. Germline loops: CDR1 SNHLY, CDR2 FYNNEI.

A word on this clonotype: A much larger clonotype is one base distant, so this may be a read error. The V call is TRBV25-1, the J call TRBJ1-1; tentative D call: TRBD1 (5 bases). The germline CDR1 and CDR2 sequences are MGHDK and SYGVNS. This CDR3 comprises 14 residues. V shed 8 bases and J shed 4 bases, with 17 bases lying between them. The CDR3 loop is CASGLPGTVTEAFF. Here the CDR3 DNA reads TGTGCCAGCGGTTTGCCAGGGACGGTCACTGAAGCTTTCTTT.

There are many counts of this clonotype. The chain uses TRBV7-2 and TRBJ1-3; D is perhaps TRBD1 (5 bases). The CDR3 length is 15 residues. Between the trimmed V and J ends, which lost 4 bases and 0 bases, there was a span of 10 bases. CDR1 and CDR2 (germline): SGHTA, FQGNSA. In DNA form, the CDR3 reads TGTGCCAGCAGCTGGGACGAGGCCTCTGGAAACACCATATATTTT. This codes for CASSWDEASGNTIYF. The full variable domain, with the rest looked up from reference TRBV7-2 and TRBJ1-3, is GAGVSQSPSNKVTEKGKDVELRCDPISGHTALYWYRQSLGQGLEFLIYFQGNSAPDKSGLPSDRFSAERTGGSVSTLTIQRTQQEDSAVYLCASSWDEASGNTIYFGEGSWLTVV.

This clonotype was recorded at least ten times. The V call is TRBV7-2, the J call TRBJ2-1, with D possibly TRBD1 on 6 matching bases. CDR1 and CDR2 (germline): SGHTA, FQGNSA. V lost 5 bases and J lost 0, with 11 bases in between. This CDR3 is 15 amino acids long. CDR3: CASSRGQISYNEQFF. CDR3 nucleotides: TGTGCCAGCAGCCGTGGACAGATCTCCTACAATGAGCAGTTCTTC.

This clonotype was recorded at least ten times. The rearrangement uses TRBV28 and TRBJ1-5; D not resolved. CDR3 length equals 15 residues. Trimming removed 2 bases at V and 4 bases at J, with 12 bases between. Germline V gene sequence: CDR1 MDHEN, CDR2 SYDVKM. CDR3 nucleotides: TGTGCCAGCAGTTTAATCACGGTCGGTAATCAGCCCCAGCATTTT. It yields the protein CASSLITVGNQPQHF.

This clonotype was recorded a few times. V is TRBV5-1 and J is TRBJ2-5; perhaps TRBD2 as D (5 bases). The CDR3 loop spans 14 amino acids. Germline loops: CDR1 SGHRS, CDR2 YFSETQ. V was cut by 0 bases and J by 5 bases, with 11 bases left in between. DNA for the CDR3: TGCGCCAGCAGCTTGGGCCGGGGTCGGGAGACCCAGTACTTC. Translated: CASSLGRGRETQYF.

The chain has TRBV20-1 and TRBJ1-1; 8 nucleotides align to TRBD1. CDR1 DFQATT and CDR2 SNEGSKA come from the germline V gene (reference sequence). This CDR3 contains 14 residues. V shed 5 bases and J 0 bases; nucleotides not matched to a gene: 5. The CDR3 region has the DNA TGCAGTGCTCCGACAGGGGCGCTGAACACTGAAGCTTTCTTT. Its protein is CSAPTGALNTEAFF.

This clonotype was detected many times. In DNA, the CDR3 is TGTGCCAGCTCACCACCTGCTAGCGGGGGGGAAGATGAGCAGTTCTTC. This codes for CASSPPASGGEDEQFF. The rearrangement uses TRBV18 and TRBJ2-1; 12 bases agree with TRBD2. The germline V gene has CDR1 KGHSH and CDR2 LQKENI. The V segment lost 0 bases and the J segment 8 bases; nucleotides outside the gene matches: 5. The CDR3 runs to 16 residues. The whole variable domain, filled in from reference TRBV18 and TRBJ2-1, reads NAGVMQNPRHLVRRRGQEARLRCSPMKGHSHVYWYRQLPEEGLKFMVYLQKENIIDESGMPKERFSAEFPKEGPSILRIQQVVRGDSAAYFCASSPPASGGEDEQFFGPGTRLTVL.

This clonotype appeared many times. CDR3 sequence: CSASIAGNTIYF. In DNA, the CDR3 is TGCAGCGCAAGTATTGCTGGAAACACCATATATTTT. The chain couples TRBV29-1 to TRBJ1-3; D is undetermined. The V gene's germline CDR1 is SQVTM and CDR2 ANQGSEA. V was pared by 7 bases and J by 2 bases, with 9 bases between. CDR3 length: 12 amino acids.